Below are 9 T cell receptor beta chains sequenced from a single sample in a study of immune evolution from preneoplasia to lung adenocarcinoma. Assay used: immunoSEQ multiplex PCR; TCRdb lists only in-frame clones, some missing. This table has 2,500 to 3,500 clones, 80% to 90% appearing once. The sequencing input was FFPE atypical adenomatous hyperplasia tissue from the lung. As to subset: atypical adenomatous hyperplasia (AAH), lung preneoplasia. Every receptor here comes from a person aged 70 to 80 with lung adenocarcinoma.

This chain joins TRBV9 and TRBJ2-1, with D possibly TRBD1 on 5 matching bases. Trimming left V 4 bases short and J 9 bases short, with 8 bases between. The CDR3 length is 11 residues. Germline V gene lookup returns CDR1 SGDLS and CDR2 YYNGEE. CDR3 amino acids: CASSSRGEQFF. CDR3 DNA: TGTGCCAGCAGCTCAAGGGGTGAGCAGTTCTTC. Full variable domain (rest looked up from reference TRBV9 and TRBJ2-1): DSGVTQTPKHLITATGQRVTLRCSPRSGDLSVYWYQQSLDQGLQFLIQYYNGEERAKGNILERFSAQQFPDLHSELNLSSLELGDSALYFCASSSRGEQFFGPGTRLTVL.

This clone has just one count. The chain couples TRBV30 to TRBJ2-3, with 9 bases matching TRBD2. The J segment lost 1 base and the V segment lost 5 bases, leaving 7 bases of the junction unmatched. The CDR3 has 15 residues. Germline CDR1 is GTSNPN and CDR2 is SVGIG (reference sequence). The CDR3 nucleotides read TGTGCCTGGGCCCTGGGACTAGCCCGCACAGATACGCAGTATTTT. It codes for CAWALGLARTDTQYF.

The chain uses TRBV9 and TRBJ2-5; 8 bases map to TRBD1. The CDR3 is made up of 16 amino acids. J was trimmed by 4 bases and V by 0 bases; bases with no gene match: 8. Germline V gene data show CDR1 as SGDLS and CDR2 as YYNGEE. The CDR3 sequence is CASSVGGAGGLETQYF. CDR3 in DNA: TGTGCCAGCAGCGTAGGCGGGGCAGGGGGCTTAGAGACCCAGTACTTC.

The count of this clone is one. The V gene is TRBV5-6, the J gene TRBJ2-2; no clear D gene. V was clipped by 4 bases and J by 7 bases, with 8 bases between them. This CDR3 spans 12 amino acids. CDR1 is SGHDT and CDR2 is YYEEEE in the germline V gene. CDR3 bases: TGTGCCAGCAGCCTGCCCCGCGGGGAGCTGTTTTTT. The encoded protein is CASSLPRGELFF.

The chain is built from TRBV5-6 and TRBJ2-1; either TRBD1 or TRBD2 may fit D (5 bases each). Trimming stripped 4 bases from V and 7 bases from J, with 15 bases between. CDR1 and CDR2 from the germline V gene are SGHDT and YYEEEE. This CDR3 contains 14 residues. CDR3 sequence (DNA): TGTGCCAGCAGCCGGCGGCAGGGACGGAATGAGCAGTTCTTC. It encodes CASSRRQGRNEQFF.

J is TRBJ2-1 and V is TRBV7-8; 13 nucleotides agree with TRBD2. Germline values: CDR1 SGHVS, CDR2 FQNEAQ. J gave up 0 bases and V 5 bases, and 7 bases lay outside the gene matches. The length of the CDR3 is 18 residues. CDR3 sequence: CASSDGLAGESSYNEQFF. As DNA, the CDR3 is TGTGCCAGCAGCGACGGACTAGCGGGGGAGAGCTCCTACAATGAGCAGTTCTTC.

This chain joins TRBV11-3 and TRBJ1-1; the D is unclear. Germline assignment: CDR1 SGHNT and CDR2 YENEEA. The CDR3 covers 13 residues. Trimming took 5 bases from V and 0 from J, leaving 7 bases between them. CDR3 residues: CASSPRLNTEAFF. DNA for the CDR3: TGTGCCAGCAGCCCGCGGTTGAACACTGAAGCTTTCTTT. The whole variable domain, remainder taken from reference TRBV11-3 and TRBJ1-1, is EAGVVQSPRYKIIEKKQPVAFWCNPISGHNTLYWYLQNLGQGPELLIRYENEEAVDDSQLPKDRFSAERLKGVDSTLKIQPAELGDSAVYLCASSPRLNTEAFFGQGTRLTVV.

This chain connects TRBV28 to TRBJ2-7; possibly TRBD1 for D (5 bases). Germline V gene sequence: CDR1 MDHEN, CDR2 SYDVKM. There are 13 residues in the CDR3. V was shortened by 3 bases and J by 3 bases, with 9 bases between the two germline ends. Here the CDR3 reads CASSFGRDYEQYF. The CDR3 DNA reads as TGTGCCAGCAGTTTTGGCAGGGACTACGAGCAGTACTTC.

The rearrangement joins TRBV27 to TRBJ2-1, with TRBD2 matching 11 bases. The CDR3 is 15 residues long. Germline values: CDR1 MNHEY, CDR2 SMNVEV (reference sequence). V dropped 5 bases and J dropped 9; count of bases not matched to a gene: 9. CDR3 region: CASSKTSGMFGEQFF. CDR3 DNA: TGTGCCAGCAGTAAGACTAGCGGGATGTTTGGTGAGCAGTTCTTC.